The 23 T cell receptor beta chains given below trace back to one sample, sequenced in a study of T cells after yellow fever vaccination. TCRdb called the 5' RACE reads again in MiXCR, with one record for every CDR3 protein. Of about 630,000 distinct CDR3 sequences listed, 12% are singletons. This sample comprised PBMCs, obtained on the day of the yellow fever booster vaccination. These receptors were collected from a man aged 25-45 years who received the YFV17D yellow fever vaccine.

The chain recombines TRBV18 with TRBJ2-1; TRBD2 aligns across 12 bases. Germline V gene sequence: CDR1 KGHSH, CDR2 LQKENI. This CDR3 has 17 residues. Trimming took 3 bases from V and 7 from J; bases not matched to a gene: 10. CDR3 region: CASSPLAGGIMRNEQFF. For the CDR3, the DNA is TGTGCCAGCTCACCCCTAGCGGGAGGGATCATGAGGAATGAGCAGTTCTTC.

This clonotype was detected a few times. V is TRBV5-1 and J is TRBJ2-3; tentative D call: TRBD2 (6 bases). Trimming left V 6 bases short and J 2 bases short, with 13 bases between. CDR1 and CDR2 from the germline V gene are SGHRS and YFSETQ. The CDR3 length is 14 residues. As DNA, the CDR3 is TGCGCCAGCACTAGTGGACTAAACACAGATACGCAGTATTTT. The encoded protein is CASTSGLNTDTQYF.

This chain uses TRBV20-1 with TRBJ1-1; perhaps TRBD1 as D (6 bases). The CDR3 totals 15 residues. Germline V gene lookup returns CDR1 DFQATT and CDR2 SNEGSKA (reference sequence). V lost 0 bases and J lost 0, with 11 bases in between. CDR3 sequence reads: CSARDWRGLNTEAFF. In DNA, the CDR3 is TGCAGTGCTAGAGATTGGCGGGGGCTGAACACTGAAGCTTTCTTT.

This clonotype has a handful of counts. The V and J genes are TRBV20-1 and TRBJ2-3; TRBD1 matches at 8 bases. Trimming at V came to 6 bases and at J to 6 bases, leaving 14 bases not matched to a gene. This CDR3 is built from 15 residues. Looked up from germline, CDR1 is DFQATT and CDR2 is SNEGSKA (reference sequence). In nucleotides, the CDR3 is TGCAGTGCCACTACTCGGACAGGGAGTGGGGATACGCAGTATTTT. Protein product: CSATTRTGSGDTQYF.

This clonotype was seen a handful of times. The chain links TRBV5-1 to TRBJ2-1; 8 nucleotides align to TRBD2. Germline V gives CDR1 SGHRS, CDR2 YFSETQ. The CDR3 sequence is 16 residues long. The V gene end was trimmed by 4 bases and the J gene end by 1 base; junction bases not matched to a gene: 7. As DNA, the CDR3 is TGCGCCAGCAGCGGGGGAGCGGGAGTGTCCTACAATGAGCAGTTCTTC. The encoded protein is CASSGGAGVSYNEQFF.

The rearrangement uses TRBV5-4 and TRBJ2-1; D is possibly TRBD2 (5 bases). The ends were cut back, 0 bases at V and 10 bases at J, with 8 bases in the middle. The CDR3 has 12 residues. The germline V gene has CDR1 SGHNT and CDR2 YYREEE (reference sequence). The CDR3 DNA follows: TGTGCCAGCAGCTTGGGCACTAGAGAGCAGTTCTTC. Amino acids: CASSLGTREQFF. The whole variable domain, filled in from reference TRBV5-4 and TRBJ2-1, reads ETGVTQSPTHLIKTRGQQVTLRCSSQSGHNTVSWYQQALGQGPQFIFQYYREEENGRGNFPPRFSGLQFPNYSSELNVNALELDDSALYLCASSLGTREQFFGPGTRLTVL.

This clonotype occurred a few times. The V call is TRBV15, the J call TRBJ2-5, with D tentatively TRBD1 (6 bases). This CDR3 contains 16 residues. Looked up from germline, CDR1 is LNHNV and CDR2 is YYDKDF (reference sequence). Trimming cost V 2 bases and J 6 bases, with 19 bases left between them. DNA for the CDR3: TGTGCCACCAGCAGACTAGTTGGGCAGGGGTTAAAGACCCAGTACTTC. This codes for CATSRLVGQGLKTQYF. Full variable domain (remainder filled in from reference TRBV15 and TRBJ2-5): DAMVIQNPRYQVTQFGKPVTLSCSQTLNHNVMYWYQQKSSQAPKLLFHYYDKDFNNEADTPDNFQSRRPNTSFCFLDIRSPGLGDTAMYLCATSRLVGQGLKTQYFGPGTRLLVL.

This chain connects TRBV19 to TRBJ1-5, with D unresolved. Trimming pared 7 bases from V and 2 bases from J, leaving 12 bases between. Per the germline V gene, CDR1 is LNHDA and CDR2 is SQIVND (reference sequence). This CDR3 is built from 14 residues. The CDR3 here is CASNSGWGNQPQHF. The DNA for the CDR3 is TGTGCCAGTAACTCGGGTTGGGGCAATCAGCCCCAGCATTTT.

The chain is built from TRBV30 and TRBJ1-2; the D gene is possibly TRBD1 (6 bases). V lost 1 base and J 4 bases, leaving 13 bases between the germline ends. This CDR3 is 14 amino acids long. From germline, CDR1 is GTSNPN and CDR2 SVGIG (reference sequence). The CDR3 here is CAWSEGGPTYGYTF. The CDR3 region has the DNA TGTGCCTGGAGTGAGGGGGGACCTACCTATGGCTACACCTTC.

This clonotype turned up a few times. The rearrangement joins TRBV4-1 to TRBJ1-6; D unresolved. V was trimmed by 0 bases and J by 7 bases, leaving 10 bases between them. Germline assignment: CDR1 MGHRA and CDR2 YSYEKL. This CDR3 contains 15 residues. The CDR3 nucleotides read TGCGCCAGCAGCCAAGAGGGCCGTAGAAATTCACCCCTCCACTTT. Its protein is CASSQEGRRNSPLHF.

This clonotype has more than one count but fewer than ten. The rearrangement joins TRBV5-4 to TRBJ2-6; maybe TRBD1 (6 bases). Germline V gene sequence: CDR1 SGHNT, CDR2 YYREEE (reference sequence). Trimming cost V 4 bases and J 1 base, with 15 bases left between them. The CDR3 is made up of 17 amino acids. The CDR3 protein is CASSPIQGDSGANVLTF. For the CDR3, the DNA is TGTGCCAGCAGCCCTATACAGGGAGATTCTGGGGCCAACGTCCTGACTTTC.

The gene calls are TRBV18 and TRBJ2-3, with unresolved D. This CDR3 comprises 15 residues. V dropped 3 bases and J dropped 6 bases, with 16 bases sitting between them. Germline V gene lookup returns CDR1 KGHSH and CDR2 LQKENI. The CDR3 spells CASSPLSAHADTQYF. The CDR3 region has the DNA TGTGCCAGCTCACCGTTAAGCGCTCATGCGGATACGCAGTATTTT.

The chain is built from TRBV5-1 and TRBJ2-3; 11 bases are shared with TRBD2. The germline CDR1 and CDR2 sequences are SGHRS and YFSETQ. V lost 5 bases, J lost 0 bases, and 8 bases stayed unmatched. The CDR3 has 17 amino acids. The CDR3 spells CASRSGRTSGSTDTQYF. In DNA, the CDR3 is TGCGCCAGCAGGTCTGGCAGGACTAGCGGGAGCACAGATACGCAGTATTTT.

This clonotype was observed at least ten times. The CDR3 sequence is CAIETHYNEQFF. The CDR3 DNA is TGTGCCATCGAGACTCACTACAATGAGCAGTTCTTC. This chain links TRBV24-1 with TRBJ2-1, with D uncertain. With 11 bases removed from V and 3 bases from J, the gap between germline ends came to 10 bases. CDR1 is KGHDR, CDR2 SFDVKD, per germline. This CDR3 has 12 amino acids.

This clonotype was observed a few times. J is TRBJ2-1 and V is TRBV19, with a tentative D call TRBD2 (6 bases). The ends were cut back, 5 bases at V and 1 base at J, with 18 bases in the middle. In germline, CDR1 is LNHDA, CDR2 SQIVND (reference sequence). This CDR3 comprises 17 residues. In DNA form, the CDR3 reads TGTGCCAGTAGTGCCCGACTAGGTTCCGTTTCCTACAATGAGCAGTTCTTC. Its translation is CASSARLGSVSYNEQFF. Variable domain in full (rest from reference TRBV19 and TRBJ2-1): DGGITQSPKYLFRKEGQNVTLSCEQNLNHDAMYWYRQDPGQGLRLIYYSQIVNDFQKGDIAEGYSVSREKKESFPLTVTSAQKNPTAFYLCASSARLGSVSYNEQFFGPGTRLTVL.

V and J are TRBV6-1 and TRBJ1-1, with a tentative D call TRBD1 (5 bases). Looked up from germline, CDR1 is MNHNS and CDR2 is SASEGT. This CDR3 has 15 residues. Trimming removed 7 bases at V and 6 bases at J, with 21 bases between. CDR3: CASNRGRGTRAEAFF. For the CDR3, the DNA is TGTGCCAGCAACCGTGGTAGGGGCACCAGGGCTGAAGCTTTCTTT.

In its sample, this clonotype was seen a few times. The rearrangement joins TRBV6-1 to TRBJ1-5, with 7 bases matching TRBD1. Germline trimming cut 7 bases from V and 0 bases from J; bases unmatched to any gene: 12. The germline V gene has CDR1 MNHNS and CDR2 SASEGT. There are 17 residues in the CDR3. DNA of the CDR3: TGTGCCAGCAAACCCGGGACAGATCCCTATAGCAATCAGCCCCAGCATTTT. It translates to CASKPGTDPYSNQPQHF.

This clonotype showed up many times. The rearrangement links TRBV5-4 to TRBJ2-5, with 14 bases identical to TRBD2. V shed 2 bases, J shed 4 bases, and the junction held 4 bases outside the gene matches. CDR3 length: 16 residues. Germline loops: CDR1 SGHNT, CDR2 YYREEE (reference sequence). CDR3 sequence: CASSFGTSGSGETQYF. CDR3 in DNA: TGTGCCAGCAGCTTTGGGACTAGCGGGAGTGGAGAGACCCAGTACTTC.

This clonotype appeared a few times. This chain joins TRBV7-9 and TRBJ2-7; 7 bases fit TRBD2. J lost 7 bases, V lost 5 bases, and 11 bases had no gene match. The CDR3 runs 14 residues. Looked up from germline, CDR1 is SEHNR and CDR2 is FQNEAQ (reference sequence). The DNA for the CDR3 is TGTGCCAGCAGCACGAAAAGCGGGGATAGGGAGCAGTACTTC. Its translation is CASSTKSGDREQYF.

J is TRBJ2-3 and V is TRBV5-1; a possible D gene is TRBD2 (6 bases). V shed 0 bases and J shed 3 bases, with 17 bases lying between them. The V gene's germline CDR1 is SGHRS and CDR2 YFSETQ. The CDR3 is 17 amino acids. The CDR3 bases are TGCGCCAGCAGCTTGGGGCCAGCGGGCGGGAAGACAGATACGCAGTATTTT. It specifies CASSLGPAGGKTDTQYF.

This clonotype was seen many times. The chain combines TRBV5-1 with TRBJ2-1; D is possibly TRBD1 or TRBD2 (5 bases each). V was cut by 7 bases and J by 8 bases, with 22 bases left in between. The CDR3 totals 15 residues. Germline V gives CDR1 SGHRS, CDR2 YFSETQ. DNA for the CDR3: TGCGCCAGCCTACCCACCCCCGGGGCCTTCGATGAGCAGTTCTTC. Encoded protein: CASLPTPGAFDEQFF.

There are a few counts of this clonotype. This rearrangement joins TRBV29-1 to TRBJ2-3, with no clear D. The ends were cut back, 8 bases at V and 4 bases at J, with 10 bases in the middle. This CDR3 has 11 amino acids. Germline V gives CDR1 SQVTM, CDR2 ANQGSEA. The DNA for the CDR3 is TGCAGCCCCCGGGCCTCAGATACGCAGTATTTT. Encoded protein: CSPRASDTQYF.

In this sample, this clonotype turned up a few times. The rearrangement joins TRBV20-1 to TRBJ2-3; D remains ambiguous. Germline V gene sequence: CDR1 DFQATT, CDR2 SNEGSKA (reference sequence). Trimming cost V 6 bases and J 5 bases, with 9 bases left between them. CDR3 length equals 11 residues. The DNA of the CDR3 is TGCAGTGCCCCAACGGGAGATACGCAGTATTTT. Amino acid sequence: CSAPTGDTQYF.